Following are 13 T cell receptor beta chains from one sample sequenced in a study of hypomethylating agent response in myelodysplastic syndrome. Sequenced by immunoSEQ multiplex PCR; TCRdb stores in-frame clones only, minus some. This repertoire shows 3,000 or so clones, roughly 77% found once; its top ten account for approximately 12%. Specimen: bone marrow, collected before or after starting hypomethylating agent treatment for myelodysplastic syndrome (not recorded which). These receptors originate from a human donor with myelodysplastic syndrome.

The chain has TRBV27 and TRBJ1-2; D perhaps matches TRBD1 (6 bases). CDR1 and CDR2 (germline): MNHEY, SMNVEV (reference sequence). The CDR3 is 13 amino acids. Deletions cut 2 bases from V and 8 bases from J, with 12 bases between. This chain's CDR3 is CASSLRGGGGYTF. CDR3 bases: TGTGCCAGCAGTTTAAGGGGGGGTGGGGGCTACACCTTC.

This clone was observed a few times. The chain joins TRBV5-4 to TRBJ2-7, with 11 bases fitting TRBD2. With 0 bases clipped from V and 6 bases from J, the junction kept 11 bases outside the gene matches. Germline values: CDR1 SGHNT, CDR2 YYREEE (reference sequence). This CDR3 comprises 17 residues. The CDR3 DNA sequence: TGTGCCAGCAGCTTGGACGGCCTAGCGGGGGGAAGTGGCGAGCAGTACTTC. It codes for CASSLDGLAGGSGEQYF.

The chain links TRBV5-1 to TRBJ1-5; TRBD1 matches at 8 bases. The CDR3 has 16 amino acids. Trimming removed 3 bases from V and 2 bases from J; junction bases left unmatched: 7. The germline V gene has CDR1 SGHRS and CDR2 YFSETQ. CDR3 in DNA: TGCGCCAGCAGCTGGAAAGGACAGGGTGGCAATCAGCCCCAGCATTTT. Translated, it gives CASSWKGQGGNQPQHF.

CDR3 sequence reads: CASSELGRPDTGNTIYF. In DNA form, the CDR3 reads TGTGCCAGCAGTGAATTGGGCAGGCCCGACACTGGAAACACCATATATTTT. The V call is TRBV25-1, the J call TRBJ1-3; no reliable D call. Trimming removed 1 base at V and 2 bases at J, with 15 bases between. CDR1 is MGHDK and CDR2 is SYGVNS in the germline V gene. CDR3 length: 17 amino acids.

The chain links TRBV11-3 to TRBJ2-1; the match to TRBD2 covers 8 bases. Trimming took 1 base from V and 5 from J; bases not matched to a gene: 13. CDR1 is SGHNT, CDR2 YENEEA, per germline. This CDR3 comprises 18 residues. CDR3 nucleotides: TGTGCCAGCAGCTTAGTAGCAGTAATAAGCGGGGGCCACAATGAGCAGTTCTTC. It encodes CASSLVAVISGGHNEQFF.

The CDR3 DNA sequence: TGTGCCAGCAGCATAGGGCCGTCAGGGGGAAATTCACCCCTCCACTTT. Translation: CASSIGPSGGNSPLHF. The chain recombines TRBV5-4 with TRBJ1-6; 7 bases line up with TRBD1. CDR1 SGHNT and CDR2 YYREEE come from the germline V gene (reference sequence). CDR3 length: 16 amino acids. The V and J ends lost 4 bases and 7 bases, in that order; junction bases with no gene match: 11.

The chain has TRBV6-1 and TRBJ1-1; D may be TRBD1 (6 bases). This CDR3 is 16 amino acids long. The germline V gene has CDR1 MNHNS and CDR2 SASEGT. Trimming removed 2 bases at V and 1 base at J, with 14 bases between. The CDR3 DNA reads as TGTGCCAGCAGTGAACGGGTTGGGGGGGCGAACACTGAAGCTTTCTTT. Its protein is CASSERVGGANTEAFF.

The rearrangement links TRBV14 to TRBJ2-1; 7 bases are shared with TRBD2. The CDR3 is made up of 15 amino acids. In germline, CDR1 is SGHDN, CDR2 FVKESK. V trimming: 5 bases; J trimming: 3 bases; junction bases outside the gene matches: 7. The CDR3 loop is CASSSRLANYNEQFF. DNA of the CDR3: TGTGCCAGCAGCTCTAGACTAGCAAACTACAATGAGCAGTTCTTC.

This clone showed up just a few times. CDR3 loop: CASSALIGLTSYEQYF. CDR3 nucleotide sequence: TGTGCCAGTAGTGCCCTCATAGGGCTAACGTCCTACGAGCAGTACTTC. The rearrangement uses TRBV19 and TRBJ2-7; D ambiguous. The CDR3 is 16 amino acids. Germline V gives CDR1 LNHDA, CDR2 SQIVND (reference sequence). Deletions cut 5 bases from V and 1 base from J, with 18 bases between.

The chain links TRBV5-1 to TRBJ2-1; TRBD1 agrees at 9 bases. Germline V gene data show CDR1 as SGHRS and CDR2 as YFSETQ. CDR3 size: 14 residues. V dropped 1 base and J dropped 8; count of bases not matched to a gene: 4. In DNA, the CDR3 is TGCGCCAGCAGCTTGACAGGGGGCAGCCATGAGCAGTTCTTC. Protein product: CASSLTGGSHEQFF.

The chain employs TRBV11-2 and TRBJ1-1; D is unclear. The CDR3 is 15 residues long. CDR1 is SGHAT, CDR2 FQNNGV, per germline. Trimming stripped 3 bases from V and 3 bases from J, with 14 bases between. CDR3 in DNA: TGTGCCAGCAGCTTGAGCGGTGGTCGGGACACTGAAGCTTTCTTT. It specifies CASSLSGGRDTEAFF.

The chain uses TRBV7-8 and TRBJ2-7; 9 bases agree with TRBD2. Trimming cost V 4 bases and J 0 bases; bases outside gene matches: 4. The CDR3 loop spans 15 amino acids. Germline V gene sequence: CDR1 SGHVS, CDR2 FQNEAQ. The CDR3 bases are TGTGCCAGCAGCTCCCGGACTAGCGTCTCCTACGAGCAGTACTTC. It translates to CASSSRTSVSYEQYF.

The V gene is TRBV19, the J gene TRBJ2-2; D is possibly TRBD2 (6 bases). Germline assignment: CDR1 LNHDA and CDR2 SQIVND (reference sequence). The CDR3 spans 16 residues. Trimming left V 5 bases short and J 0 bases short, with 13 bases between. The chain's CDR3 is CASSRAGGANTGELFF. Written as DNA, the CDR3 is TGTGCCAGTAGTCGGGCAGGAGGGGCGAACACCGGGGAGCTGTTTTTT. The whole variable domain, remainder taken from reference TRBV19 and TRBJ2-2, is DGGITQSPKYLFRKEGQNVTLSCEQNLNHDAMYWYRQDPGQGLRLIYYSQIVNDFQKGDIAEGYSVSREKKESFPLTVTSAQKNPTAFYLCASSRAGGANTGELFFGEGSRLTVL.